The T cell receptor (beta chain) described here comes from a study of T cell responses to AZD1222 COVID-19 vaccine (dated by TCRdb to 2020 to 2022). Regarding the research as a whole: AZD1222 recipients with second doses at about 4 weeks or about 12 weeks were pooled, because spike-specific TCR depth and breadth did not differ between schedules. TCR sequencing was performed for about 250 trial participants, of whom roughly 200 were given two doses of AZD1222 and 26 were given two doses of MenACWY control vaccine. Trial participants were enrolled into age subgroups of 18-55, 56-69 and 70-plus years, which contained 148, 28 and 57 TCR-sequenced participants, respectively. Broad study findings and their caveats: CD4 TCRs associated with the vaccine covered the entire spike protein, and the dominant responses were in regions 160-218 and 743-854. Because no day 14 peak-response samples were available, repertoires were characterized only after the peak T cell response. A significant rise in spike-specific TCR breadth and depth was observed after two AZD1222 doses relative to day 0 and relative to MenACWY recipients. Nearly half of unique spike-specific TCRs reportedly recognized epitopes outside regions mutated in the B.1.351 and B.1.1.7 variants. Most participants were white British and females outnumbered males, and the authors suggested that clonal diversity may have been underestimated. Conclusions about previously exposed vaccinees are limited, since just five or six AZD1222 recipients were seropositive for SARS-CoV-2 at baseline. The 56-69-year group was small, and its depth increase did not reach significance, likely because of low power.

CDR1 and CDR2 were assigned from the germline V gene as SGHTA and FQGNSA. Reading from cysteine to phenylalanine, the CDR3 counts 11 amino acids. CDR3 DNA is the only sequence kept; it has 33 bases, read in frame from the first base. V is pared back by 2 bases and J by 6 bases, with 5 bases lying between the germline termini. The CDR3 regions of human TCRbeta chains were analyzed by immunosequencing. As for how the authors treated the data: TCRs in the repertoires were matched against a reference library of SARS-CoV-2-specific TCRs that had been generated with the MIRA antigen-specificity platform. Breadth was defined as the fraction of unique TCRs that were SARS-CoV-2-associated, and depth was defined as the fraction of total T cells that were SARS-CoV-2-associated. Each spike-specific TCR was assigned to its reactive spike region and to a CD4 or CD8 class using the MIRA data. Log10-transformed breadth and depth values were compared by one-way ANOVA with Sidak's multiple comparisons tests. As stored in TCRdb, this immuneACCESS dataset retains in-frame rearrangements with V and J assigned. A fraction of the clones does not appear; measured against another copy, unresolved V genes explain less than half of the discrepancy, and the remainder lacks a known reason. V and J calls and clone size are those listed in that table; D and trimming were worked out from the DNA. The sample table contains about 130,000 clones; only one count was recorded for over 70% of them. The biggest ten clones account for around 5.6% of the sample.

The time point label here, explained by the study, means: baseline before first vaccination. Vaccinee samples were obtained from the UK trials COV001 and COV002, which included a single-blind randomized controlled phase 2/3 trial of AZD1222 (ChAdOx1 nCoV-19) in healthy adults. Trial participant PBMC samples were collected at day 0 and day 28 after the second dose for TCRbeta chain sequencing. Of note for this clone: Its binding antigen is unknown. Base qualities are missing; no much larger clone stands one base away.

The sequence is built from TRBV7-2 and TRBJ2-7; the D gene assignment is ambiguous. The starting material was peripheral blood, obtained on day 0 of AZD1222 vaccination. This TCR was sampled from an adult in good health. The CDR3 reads CASSLNREQYF. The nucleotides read TGTGCCAGCAGCTTAAACCGCGAGCAGTACTTC.